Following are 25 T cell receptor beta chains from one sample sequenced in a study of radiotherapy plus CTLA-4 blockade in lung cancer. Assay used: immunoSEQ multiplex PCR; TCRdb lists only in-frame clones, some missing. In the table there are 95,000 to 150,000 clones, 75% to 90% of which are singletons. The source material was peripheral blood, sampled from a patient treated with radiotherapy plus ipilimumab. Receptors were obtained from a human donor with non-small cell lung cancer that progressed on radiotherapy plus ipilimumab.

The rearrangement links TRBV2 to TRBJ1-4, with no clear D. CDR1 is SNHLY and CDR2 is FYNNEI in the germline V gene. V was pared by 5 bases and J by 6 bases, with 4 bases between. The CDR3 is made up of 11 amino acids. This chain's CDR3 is CASSTYEKLFF. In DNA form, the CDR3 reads TGTGCCAGCAGTACATATGAAAAACTGTTTTTT.

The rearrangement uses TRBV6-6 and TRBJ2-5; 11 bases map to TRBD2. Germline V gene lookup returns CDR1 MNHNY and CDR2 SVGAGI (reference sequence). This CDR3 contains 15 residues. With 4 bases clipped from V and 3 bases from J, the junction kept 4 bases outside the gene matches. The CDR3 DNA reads TGTGCCAGCAGTTGGGGGACTAGCGGAAAAGAGACCCAGTACTTC. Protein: CASSWGTSGKETQYF.

The DNA of the CDR3 is TGTGCCAGCAGTTACCCCGGGACTAGAACCGGGGAGCTGTTTTTT. Its translation: CASSYPGTRTGELFF. The chain uses TRBV6-6 and TRBJ2-2; TRBD2 matches at 8 bases. CDR3 length equals 15 residues. Per the germline V gene, CDR1 is MNHNY and CDR2 is SVGAGI (reference sequence). The V and J ends lost 2 bases and 5 bases, in that order; junction bases with no gene match: 4.

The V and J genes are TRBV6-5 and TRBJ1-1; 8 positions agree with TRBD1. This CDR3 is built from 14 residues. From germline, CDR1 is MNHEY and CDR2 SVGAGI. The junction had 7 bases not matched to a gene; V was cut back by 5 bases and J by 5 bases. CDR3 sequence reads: CASSKTGVETEAFF. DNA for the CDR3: TGTGCCAGCAGTAAGACAGGGGTGGAGACTGAAGCTTTCTTT.

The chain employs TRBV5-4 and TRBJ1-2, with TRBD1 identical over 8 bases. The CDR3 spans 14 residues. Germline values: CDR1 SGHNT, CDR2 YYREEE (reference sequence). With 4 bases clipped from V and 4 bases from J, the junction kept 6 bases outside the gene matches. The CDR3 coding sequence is TGTGCCAGCAGCGCGGACAGGGTATCCTATGGCTACACCTTC. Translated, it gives CASSADRVSYGYTF.

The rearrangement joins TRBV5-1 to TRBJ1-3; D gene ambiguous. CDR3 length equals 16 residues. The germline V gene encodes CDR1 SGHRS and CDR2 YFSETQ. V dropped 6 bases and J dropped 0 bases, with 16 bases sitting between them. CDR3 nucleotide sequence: TGCGCCAGCACCGATTTGATGGGTCTCTCTGGAAACACCATATATTTT. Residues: CASTDLMGLSGNTIYF.

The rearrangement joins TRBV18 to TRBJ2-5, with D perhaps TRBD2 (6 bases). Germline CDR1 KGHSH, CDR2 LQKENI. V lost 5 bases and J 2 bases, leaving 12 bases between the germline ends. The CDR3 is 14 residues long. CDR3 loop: CASSILASQETQYF. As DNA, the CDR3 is TGTGCCAGCTCAATACTAGCTTCACAAGAGACCCAGTACTTC.

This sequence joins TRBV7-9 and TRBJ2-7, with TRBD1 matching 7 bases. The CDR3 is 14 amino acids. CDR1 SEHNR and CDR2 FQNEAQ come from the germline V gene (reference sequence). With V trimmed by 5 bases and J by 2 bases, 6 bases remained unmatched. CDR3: CASSLRDSTYEQYF. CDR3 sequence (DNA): TGTGCCAGCAGCCTTCGGGACAGTACCTACGAGCAGTACTTC.

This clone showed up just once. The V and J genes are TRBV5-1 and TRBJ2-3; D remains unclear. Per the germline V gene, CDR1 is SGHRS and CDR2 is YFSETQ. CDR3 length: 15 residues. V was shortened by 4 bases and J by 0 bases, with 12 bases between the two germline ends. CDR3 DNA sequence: TGCGCCAGCAGCCAGGCAGCCCTGAGCACAGATACGCAGTATTTT. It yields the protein CASSQAALSTDTQYF.

This CDR3 reads CASSPDGNEQFF. CDR3 nucleotide sequence: TGTGCCAGCAGCCCCGACGGCAATGAGCAGTTCTTC. The chain recombines TRBV7-3 with TRBJ2-1, with D hard to call. CDR1 and CDR2 from the germline V gene are SGHTA and FQGTGA. V lost 5 bases to trimming and J lost 6 bases, with 8 bases between them. The length of the CDR3 is 12 residues. The full variable domain, rest sourced from reference TRBV7-3 and TRBJ2-1, is GAGVSQTPSNKVTEKGKYVELRCDPISGHTALYWYRQSLGQGPEFLIYFQGTGAADDSGLPNDRFFAVRPEGSVSTLKIQRTERGDSAVYLCASSPDGNEQFFGPGTRLTVL.

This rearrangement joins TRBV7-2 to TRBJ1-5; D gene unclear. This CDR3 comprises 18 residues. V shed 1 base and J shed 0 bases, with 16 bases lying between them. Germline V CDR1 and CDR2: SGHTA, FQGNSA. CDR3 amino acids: CASSLVAGKGLSNQPQHF. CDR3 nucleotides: TGTGCCAGCAGCTTAGTTGCAGGAAAGGGCCTTAGCAATCAGCCCCAGCATTTT.

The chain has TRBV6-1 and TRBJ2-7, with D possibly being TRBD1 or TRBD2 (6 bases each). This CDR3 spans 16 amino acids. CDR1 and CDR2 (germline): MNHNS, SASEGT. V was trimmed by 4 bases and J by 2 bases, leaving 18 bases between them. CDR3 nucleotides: TGTGCCAGCAGTGCTATCGCGGGGACAAAAACCTACGAGCAGTACTTC. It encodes CASSAIAGTKTYEQYF.

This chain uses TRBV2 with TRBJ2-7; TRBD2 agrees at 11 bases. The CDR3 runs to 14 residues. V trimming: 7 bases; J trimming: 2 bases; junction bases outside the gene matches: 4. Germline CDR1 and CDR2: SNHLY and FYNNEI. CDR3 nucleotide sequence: TGTGCCAGCAATAGACTAGCGGGGACCTACGAGCAGTACTTC. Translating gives CASNRLAGTYEQYF.

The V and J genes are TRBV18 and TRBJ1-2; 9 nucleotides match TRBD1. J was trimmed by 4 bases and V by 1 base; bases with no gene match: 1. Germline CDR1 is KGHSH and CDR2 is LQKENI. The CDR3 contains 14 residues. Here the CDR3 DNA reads TGTGCCAGCTCACCACAACAGGGGGCCTATGGCTACACCTTC. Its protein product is CASSPQQGAYGYTF.

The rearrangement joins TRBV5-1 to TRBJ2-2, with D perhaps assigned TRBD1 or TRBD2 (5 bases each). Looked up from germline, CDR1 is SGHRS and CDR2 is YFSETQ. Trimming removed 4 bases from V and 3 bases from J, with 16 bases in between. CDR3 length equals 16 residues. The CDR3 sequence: CASSGGPGIYTGELFF. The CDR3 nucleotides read TGCGCCAGCAGCGGGGGTCCGGGAATTTACACCGGGGAGCTGTTTTTT.

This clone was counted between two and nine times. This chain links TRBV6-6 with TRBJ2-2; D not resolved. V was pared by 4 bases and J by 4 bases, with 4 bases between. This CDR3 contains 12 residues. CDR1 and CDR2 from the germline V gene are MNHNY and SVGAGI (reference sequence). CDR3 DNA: TGTGCCAGCAGTTGGGGCACCGGGGAGCTGTTTTTT. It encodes CASSWGTGELFF.

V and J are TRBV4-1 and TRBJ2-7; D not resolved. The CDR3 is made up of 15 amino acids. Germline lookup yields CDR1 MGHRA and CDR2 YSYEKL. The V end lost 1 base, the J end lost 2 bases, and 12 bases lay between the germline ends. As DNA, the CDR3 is TGCGCCAGCAGCCAAGGTGTAGGTTACCCCTACGAGCAGTACTTC. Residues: CASSQGVGYPYEQYF.

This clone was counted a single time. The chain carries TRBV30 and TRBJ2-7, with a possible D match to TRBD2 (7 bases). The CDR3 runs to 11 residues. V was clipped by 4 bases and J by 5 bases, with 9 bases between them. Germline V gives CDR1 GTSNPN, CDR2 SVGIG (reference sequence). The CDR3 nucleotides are TGTGCCTGGAAAGGGGGGGACGAGCAGTACTTC. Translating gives CAWKGGDEQYF.

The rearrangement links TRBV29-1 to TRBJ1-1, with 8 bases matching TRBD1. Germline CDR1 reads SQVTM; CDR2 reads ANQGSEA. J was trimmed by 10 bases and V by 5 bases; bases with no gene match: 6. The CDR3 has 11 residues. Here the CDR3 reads CSVWTGRGAFF. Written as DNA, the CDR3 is TGCAGCGTTTGGACAGGGCGGGGAGCTTTCTTT.

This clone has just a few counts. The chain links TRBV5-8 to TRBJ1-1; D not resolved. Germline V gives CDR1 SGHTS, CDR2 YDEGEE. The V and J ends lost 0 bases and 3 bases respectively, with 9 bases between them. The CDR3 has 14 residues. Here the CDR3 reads CASSLAYGDTEAFF. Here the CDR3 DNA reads TGTGCCAGCAGCTTGGCCTACGGGGACACTGAAGCTTTCTTT.

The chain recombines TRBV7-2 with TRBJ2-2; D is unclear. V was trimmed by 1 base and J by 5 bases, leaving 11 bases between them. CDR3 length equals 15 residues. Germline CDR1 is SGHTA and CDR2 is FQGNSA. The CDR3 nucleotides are TGTGCCAGCAGCTTAGTTCCCCAGGCGACCGGGGAGCTGTTTTTT. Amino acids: CASSLVPQATGELFF.

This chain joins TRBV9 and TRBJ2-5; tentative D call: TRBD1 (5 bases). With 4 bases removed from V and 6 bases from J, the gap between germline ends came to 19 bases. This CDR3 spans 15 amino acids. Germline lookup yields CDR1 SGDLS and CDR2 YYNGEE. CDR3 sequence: CASSTTGDGSKTQYF. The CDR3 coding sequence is TGTGCCAGCAGCACCACAGGAGATGGCAGCAAGACCCAGTACTTC.

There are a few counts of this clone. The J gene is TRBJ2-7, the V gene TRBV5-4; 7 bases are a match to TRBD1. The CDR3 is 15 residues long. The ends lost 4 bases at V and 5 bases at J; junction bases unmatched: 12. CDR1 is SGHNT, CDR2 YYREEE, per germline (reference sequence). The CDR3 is CASSQGPGQSHEQYF. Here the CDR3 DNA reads TGTGCCAGCAGCCAGGGGCCGGGACAGTCCCACGAGCAGTACTTC. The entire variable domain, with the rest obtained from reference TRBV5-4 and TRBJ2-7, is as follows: ETGVTQSPTHLIKTRGQQVTLRCSSQSGHNTVSWYQQALGQGPQFIFQYYREEENGRGNFPPRFSGLQFPNYSSELNVNALELDDSALYLCASSQGPGQSHEQYFGPGTRLTVT.

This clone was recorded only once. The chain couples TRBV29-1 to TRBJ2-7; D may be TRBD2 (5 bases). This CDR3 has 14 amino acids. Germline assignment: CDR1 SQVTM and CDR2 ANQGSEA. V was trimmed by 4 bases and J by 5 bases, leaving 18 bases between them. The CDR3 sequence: CSVVLGNEWNEQYF. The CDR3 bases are TGCAGCGTTGTGCTCGGGAATGAGTGGAACGAGCAGTACTTC.

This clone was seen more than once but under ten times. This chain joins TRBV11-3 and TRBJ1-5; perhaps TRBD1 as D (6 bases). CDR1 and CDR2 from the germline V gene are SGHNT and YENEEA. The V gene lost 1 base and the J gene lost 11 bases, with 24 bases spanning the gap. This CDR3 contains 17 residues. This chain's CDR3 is CASSLVRAGAFPSAQHF. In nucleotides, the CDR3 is TGTGCCAGCAGCTTAGTTCGGGCAGGGGCCTTCCCCTCGGCCCAGCATTTT.